This T cell receptor beta chain emerged from a study of cytomegalovirus exposure and HLA in healthy donors. PCR primers comprised 60 Vbeta and 13 Jbeta primers. Some clones are missing from TCRdb's copy, which holds only in-frame ones; the method was immunoSEQ multiplex PCR. This sample yields 150,000 to 200,000 clones, of which about 75% are seen a single time; 4.9% belongs to the top ten. This CDR3 spans 16 amino acids. The V and J ends lost 4 bases and 7 bases, in that order; junction bases with no gene match: 9. Germline V CDR1 and CDR2: LNHDA, SQIVND (reference sequence). This chain joins TRBV19 and TRBJ1-6; 8 bases fit TRBD1. This receptor was taken from a male donor in good health and CMV-seronegative. Material: PBMCs. The CDR3 is CASSRGQGNRNSPLHF. Written as DNA, the CDR3 is TGTGCCAGTAGTAGAGGACAGGGAAATCGGAATTCACCCCTCCACTTT.